This T cell receptor (beta chain) was captured in a study of T cells after yellow fever vaccination. Study-level results: A large majority of primary-vaccination clones showed up again after the booster (roughly 96% CD4, 88% CD8). Within FACS-sorted repertoires, abundant clonotypes contaminating from the bulk population could be present.

In TCRdb, the 5' RACE reads were re-called with MiXCR into one record per CDR3 protein. The repertoire has hundreds of thousands of distinct CDR3 sequences, over 15% of them found once; the top ten carry 18%. Worth noting for this clonotype: The antigen remains unidentified.

Trimming cost V 2 bases and J 7 bases; bases outside gene matches: 4. The CDR3 extends over 15 amino acids. CDR1 is LGHNA, CDR2 YSLEER, per germline. This receptor was obtained from a man younger than 35 who received the YFV17D yellow fever vaccine. The input for sequencing was PBMCs, taken before the yellow fever booster vaccination. The chain uses TRBV4-3 and TRBJ2-1; 11 bases fit TRBD2. In DNA, the CDR3 is TGCGCCAGCAGCCAACAGCTAGCGGGGGGTAATGAGCAGTTCTTC. This translates into CASSQQLAGGNEQFF.